This passage covers 16 T cell receptor beta chains from one sample sequenced in a study of low-dose radiotherapy and immunotherapy resistance in tumors (dated 2022 in TCRdb). Interpreted using the paper, the time point label stands for: before trial treatment. Reads for this sample came from an Illumina HiSeq 2500. First-strand cDNA was synthesized with Superscript III and a set of TRAV- and TRBV-specific primers, covering both TCRalpha and TCRbeta chains. TCRs were amplified with Phusion for around 21 PCR cycles, with a constant-region primer paired with the adapter attached to the V primers. TCRdb's own reprocessing of the public reads used fastp at Q25 and MiXCR and kept productive beta chains. Here each entry gathers all rows of one CDR3 protein and keeps the most common genes and DNA. The sample contains some 60,000 distinct CDR3 sequences, around a quarter of them found a single time. In total, the top ten clones hold 5.5% to 8% of the sample.

This material consisted of PBMCs, taken before treatment. These receptors all come from a male donor with rectosigmoid adenocarcinoma.

This clonotype was seen more than once but under ten times. V gene TRBV28 combines with J gene TRBJ1-5; possible D gene TRBD1, 5 bases. V lost 5 bases and J lost 3, with 20 bases in between. Per germline, CDR1 MDHEN and CDR2 SYDVKM. This CDR3 spans 17 amino acids. In nucleotides, the CDR3 is TGTGCCAGCAGTCCTGTGGGGCTCCGGAAAGCCAATCAGCCCCAGCATTTT. It yields the protein CASSPVGLRKANQPQHF.

This clonotype was observed at least ten times. The chain links TRBV28 to TRBJ1-2, with a possible D match to TRBD1 (5 bases). The CDR3 extends over 14 amino acids. Between the trimmed V and J ends, which lost 3 bases and 4 bases, there was a span of 12 bases. Germline V lookup: CDR1 MDHEN, CDR2 SYDVKM. The chain's CDR3 is CASSLGGKSYGYTF. The CDR3 coding sequence is TGTGCCAGCAGTTTGGGGGGAAAAAGCTATGGCTACACCTTC.

This clonotype has ten or more counts. This chain joins TRBV2 and TRBJ1-5; TRBD1 matches at 12 bases. This CDR3 region has 16 residues. The trim removed 5 bases at V and 7 bases at J, leaving 9 bases unmatched. CDR1 and CDR2 from the germline V gene are SNHLY and FYNNEI. For the CDR3, the DNA is TGTGCCAGCAGTTTGGGACAGGGGGCGCGACAACAGCCCCAGCATTTT. Protein product: CASSLGQGARQQPQHF. The whole variable domain, remainder taken from reference TRBV2 and TRBJ1-5, is EPEVTQTPSHQVTQMGQEVILRCVPISNHLYFYWYRQILGQKVEFLVSFYNNEISEKSEIFDDQFSVERPDGSNFTLKIRSTKLEDSAMYFCASSLGQGARQQPQHFGDGTRLSIL.

The J gene is TRBJ2-3, the V gene TRBV12-3 or TRBV12-4; TRBD1 might be the D (5 bases). Between the trimmed V and J ends, which lost 6 bases and 0 bases, there was a span of 13 bases. This CDR3 spans 15 amino acids. The CDR3 spells CASRRQTTSTDTQYF. The CDR3 region has the DNA TGTGCCAGCAGACGACAGACAACTAGCACAGATACGCAGTATTTT.

CDR3 nucleotide sequence: TGCAGTTACAGGGGCCAGCTGGGCCAGTACTTC. Amino acids: CSYRGQLGQYF. The V gene is TRBV29-1, the J gene TRBJ2-5, with 7 bases fitting TRBD1. This CDR3 is built from 11 residues. CDR1 and CDR2 (germline): SQVTM, ANQGSEA.

This clonotype was counted many times. The rearrangement uses TRBV12-3 or TRBV12-4 and TRBJ2-7, with D uncertain. Between the trimmed V and J ends, which lost 0 bases and 3 bases, there was a span of 6 bases. The length of the CDR3 is 13 residues. The CDR3, as DNA: TGTGCCAGCAGTTTAGCCGCGCTCTACGAGCAGTACTTC. Its translation is CASSLAALYEQYF.

This clonotype was counted ten times or more. V gene TRBV7-2 combines with J gene TRBJ1-4, with TRBD1 matching 7 bases. The V gene's germline CDR1 is SGHTA and CDR2 FQGNSA. The CDR3 has 14 residues. Trimming at V came to 2 bases and at J to 8 bases, leaving 5 bases not matched to a gene. CDR3 region: CASSLIQGREKLFF. The CDR3, as DNA: TGTGCCAGCAGCTTAATACAGGGGAGGGAAAAACTGTTTTTT.

The V gene is TRBV7-9, the J gene TRBJ2-1; 12 bases are a match to TRBD2. V lost 3 bases to trimming and J lost 7 bases; unmatched junction nucleotides: 1. Germline assignment: CDR1 SEHNR and CDR2 FQNEAQ (reference sequence). The CDR3 sequence is 14 residues long. The CDR3 DNA reads TGTGCCAGCAGCTTCGGGACTAGCGGGAATGAGCAGTTCTTC. Protein: CASSFGTSGNEQFF.

CDR3 nucleotide sequence: TGTGCCAGCGGCCGTAGCTCCTACGAGCAGTACTTC. It specifies CASGRSSYEQYF. The chain joins TRBV28 to TRBJ2-7; no clear D gene. V was clipped by 8 bases and J by 0 bases, with 8 bases between them. Germline-derived CDR1 and CDR2 are MDHEN and SYDVKM. This CDR3 contains 12 residues.

This clonotype was recorded at least ten times. This chain connects TRBV7-2 to TRBJ2-7; D is uncertain. The V gene lost 6 bases and the J gene lost 10 bases, with 16 bases spanning the gap. The CDR3 covers 12 residues. Germline lookup yields CDR1 SGHTA and CDR2 FQGNSA. The CDR3 loop is CASSYPPNGQYF. CDR3 coding DNA: TGTGCCAGCAGTTACCCCCCGAACGGCCAGTACTTC. The full variable domain, rest sourced from reference TRBV7-2 and TRBJ2-7, is GAGVSQSPSNKVTEKGKDVELRCDPISGHTALYWYRQSLGQGLEFLIYFQGNSAPDKSGLPSDRFSAERTGGSVSTLTIQRTQQEDSAVYLCASSYPPNGQYFGPGTRLTVT.

J is TRBJ2-5 and V is TRBV6-5, with a possible D match to TRBD2 (6 bases). The CDR3 sequence is 16 residues long. Germline V gene lookup returns CDR1 MNHEY and CDR2 SVGAGI. V was clipped by 0 bases and J by 2 bases, with 13 bases between them. CDR3 coding DNA: TGTGCCAGCAGTTACTCGAGGCGGGACTTACAAGAGACCCAGTACTTC. It translates to CASSYSRRDLQETQYF.

The chain uses TRBV30 and TRBJ2-3; D might be TRBD1 (5 bases). Trimming took 5 bases from V and 0 from J, leaving 12 bases between them. The germline gives CDR1 GTSNPN, CDR2 SVGIG (reference sequence). There are 14 residues in the CDR3. Here the CDR3 DNA reads TGTGCCTGGGCTTTAGGGGCCAGCACAGATACGCAGTATTTT. Amino acids: CAWALGASTDTQYF.

This chain uses TRBV6-5 with TRBJ2-2; 8 nucleotides agree with TRBD2. The germline V gene encodes CDR1 MNHEY and CDR2 SVGAGI. The CDR3 contains 15 residues. The ends lost 6 bases at V and 5 bases at J; junction bases unmatched: 8. The CDR3 DNA sequence: TGTGCCAGCAGGCCCCCTCGGGGGGGGACCGGGGAGCTGTTTTTT. It yields the protein CASRPPRGGTGELFF.

Note on this clonotype: This probably arose from a read error, given a far larger clone one base away. The CDR3 ends on some other residue instead of the conserved phenylalanine or tryptophan, so this is likely a read error. The chain employs TRBV27 and TRBJ2-5; 8 bases match TRBD2. With V trimmed by 6 bases and J by 5 bases, 11 bases remained unmatched. In germline, CDR1 is MNHEY, CDR2 SMNVEV (reference sequence). There are 15 residues in the CDR3. This CDR3 is CASSPTSGLRETQYS. The CDR3 bases are TGTGCCAGCAGCCCTACTAGCGGCCTTAGGGAGACCCAGTACTCC.

This clonotype showed up many times. The V call is TRBV9, the J call TRBJ1-6; 8 bases align to TRBD1. Per the germline V gene, CDR1 is SGDLS and CDR2 is YYNGEE. This CDR3 spans 14 amino acids. V was clipped by 7 bases and J by 9 bases; unmatched bases: 9. CDR3: CASSLGQGGSPLHF. As DNA, the CDR3 is TGTGCCAGCTCCCTCGGACAGGGTGGTTCACCCCTCCACTTT.

This clonotype has a count of ten or more. This rearrangement joins TRBV7-6 to TRBJ2-1; D is unclear. V gave up 4 bases and J gave up 6 bases, with 10 bases separating them. The CDR3 length is 13 residues. CDR1 SGHVS and CDR2 FNYEAQ come from the germline V gene. The CDR3 nucleotides are TGTGCCAGCAGCTCGAACCCTCCCAATGAGCAGTTCTTC. As protein: CASSSNPPNEQFF. Combining the CDR3 with reference TRBV7-6 and TRBJ2-1 gives the whole variable domain GAGVSQSPRYKVTKRGQDVALRCDPISGHVSLYWYRQALGQGPEFLTYFNYEAQQDKSGLPNDRFSAERPEGSISTLTIQRTEQRDSAMYRCASSSNPPNEQFFGPGTRLTVL.